Presented here are 19 T cell receptor beta chains from one specimen sequenced in a study of post-analysis software for immune sequencing data. Sequencing libraries made from TCR beta cDNA carried unique molecular identifiers. TCRdb redid the calling of the PCR reads with MiXCR, one entry per CDR3 protein. The sample holds roughly 650,000 distinct CDR3 sequences; approximately 60% are singletons and the top ten take about 11%. These receptors' targets are unknown. Study observations and caveats: Patients had higher frequencies than controls of roughly five TRBV segments, including TRBV5-6, TRBV5-1 and TRBV20-1.

The sequencing input was blood. The receptors originated from a girl aged 2-10 years with multiple sclerosis.

The chain is built from TRBV15 and TRBJ2-3; either TRBD1 or TRBD2 may fit D (5 bases each). The germline CDR1 and CDR2 sequences are LNHNV and YYDKDF (reference sequence). Trimming cost V 5 bases and J 2 bases, with 17 bases left between them. The CDR3 length is 16 residues. The CDR3: CATSLGTDVHTDTQYF. DNA for the CDR3: TGTGCCACCAGCTTGGGGACCGACGTCCACACAGATACGCAGTATTTT.

This clonotype was observed a few times. The chain combines TRBV20-1 with TRBJ2-3, with 7 bases lining up with TRBD1. J lost 5 bases, V lost 6 bases, and 11 bases had no gene match. In germline, CDR1 is DFQATT, CDR2 SNEGSKA (reference sequence). CDR3 length: 14 residues. The CDR3 nucleotides are TGCAGTGCCACTAAGGGACAGTTTTTAGATACGCAGTATTTT. Translated: CSATKGQFLDTQYF.

This chain joins TRBV6-6 and TRBJ1-1; D is possibly TRBD1 (5 bases). Trimming removed 3 bases from V and 0 bases from J, with 11 bases in between. The CDR3 totals 15 residues. Germline loops: CDR1 MNHNY, CDR2 SVGAGI (reference sequence). CDR3 protein: CASSYPGRVNTEAFF. CDR3 sequence (DNA): TGTGCCAGCAGTTATCCGGGGCGCGTGAACACTGAAGCTTTCTTT.

The genes are TRBV6-5 and TRBJ2-5, with D perhaps TRBD2 (7 bases). Germline CDR1 and CDR2: MNHEY and SVGAGI. Trimming pared 2 bases from V and 11 bases from J, leaving 18 bases between. CDR3 size: 14 residues. CDR3 coding DNA: TGTGCCAGCAGTTACGGAGTGGTCGGGGGGCAGCAGTACTTC. Encoded protein: CASSYGVVGGQQYF.

This clonotype was observed a few times. The rearrangement uses TRBV29-1 and TRBJ2-7; 8 bases are a match to TRBD1. Trimming at V came to 6 bases and at J to 0 bases, leaving 4 bases not matched to a gene. Germline assignment: CDR1 SQVTM and CDR2 ANQGSEA. The CDR3 is 13 residues long. CDR3 loop: CSVKDRGSYEQYF. CDR3 bases: TGCAGCGTGAAAGACAGGGGCTCCTACGAGCAGTACTTC.

This clonotype was counted between two and nine times. The J gene is TRBJ2-3, the V gene TRBV12-3 or TRBV12-4; TRBD2 might be the D (5 bases). V was clipped by 6 bases and J by 14 bases, with 21 bases between them. This CDR3 is built from 13 residues. CDR3: CASSPFSAGELYF. Here the CDR3 DNA reads TGTGCCAGCAGCCCGTTCTCCGCCGGGGAGCTGTATTTT.

This clonotype showed up just a few times. This chain links TRBV12-3 or TRBV12-4 with TRBJ2-1, with D hard to call. The length of the CDR3 is 11 residues. Trimming cost V 6 bases and J 5 bases, with 5 bases left between them. The chain's CDR3 is CASSWDNEQFF. DNA for the CDR3: TGTGCCAGCAGCTGGGACAATGAGCAGTTCTTC.

In this sample, this clonotype turned up a few times. The rearrangement joins TRBV27 to TRBJ1-1; no reliable D call. The germline V and J ends were trimmed by 4 bases and 3 bases, with 6 bases remaining between them. CDR3 size: 12 residues. Germline V lookup: CDR1 MNHEY, CDR2 SMNVEV (reference sequence). CDR3 amino acids: CASSSDYTEAFF. CDR3 coding DNA: TGTGCCAGCAGTTCCGATTACACTGAAGCTTTCTTT.

The table lists this clonotype with a few counts. The V gene is TRBV20-1, the J gene TRBJ1-4; TRBD1 agrees at 8 bases. The CDR3 sequence is 15 residues long. J was trimmed by 8 bases and V by 2 bases; bases with no gene match: 10. Germline values: CDR1 DFQATT, CDR2 SNEGSKA (reference sequence). The DNA for the CDR3 is TGCAGTGCTAGATCTCCGGGACAGGCAGGCGAAAAACTGTTTTTT. Translated, it gives CSARSPGQAGEKLFF.

J is TRBJ1-2 and V is TRBV5-4; D is unresolved. This CDR3 comprises 16 residues. V was cut by 5 bases and J by 3 bases, with 20 bases left in between. Germline CDR1 SGHNT, CDR2 YYREEE (reference sequence). The CDR3 protein is CASRNPERDGYYGYTF. In DNA, the CDR3 is TGTGCCAGCAGAAACCCGGAAAGGGATGGGTACTATGGCTACACCTTC.

The table lists this clonotype with a few counts. V usage is TRBV6-5 and J usage is TRBJ2-1; possible D gene TRBD2, 6 bases. The length of the CDR3 is 13 residues. Per the germline V gene, CDR1 is MNHEY and CDR2 is SVGAGI. Trimming pared 6 bases from V and 3 bases from J, leaving 9 bases between. Here the CDR3 DNA reads TGTGCCAGCAGCGGGAGTTTCTACAATGAGCAGTTCTTC. Its translation: CASSGSFYNEQFF.

A word on this clonotype: The junction shows a germline mismatch at one end, possibly a read error. The CDR3: CAVSGERGRDEQFF. CDR3 nucleotides: TGTGCCGTCAGTGGGGAGCGGGGTAGGGATGAGCAGTTCTTC. The chain has TRBV10-3 and TRBJ2-1; 7 bases agree with TRBD2. The CDR3 loop spans 14 amino acids. Germline assignment: CDR1 ENHRY and CDR2 SYGVKD.

The CDR3 protein is CSVEEIQGNTEAFF. The CDR3 nucleotides read TGCAGCGTTGAAGAGATACAGGGAAACACTGAAGCTTTCTTT. V usage is TRBV29-1 and J usage is TRBJ1-1, with a weak D call TRBD1 (6 bases). The CDR3 sequence is 14 residues long. Germline V gives CDR1 SQVTM, CDR2 ANQGSEA. Between the trimmed V and J ends, which lost 0 bases and 2 bases, there was a span of 10 bases.

The rearrangement joins TRBV27 to TRBJ2-7; D ambiguous. CDR1 and CDR2 from the germline V gene are MNHEY and SMNVEV (reference sequence). V lost 4 bases and J lost 0, with 31 bases in between. This CDR3 spans 21 amino acids. The CDR3 is CASSYPARIVRKGWSSYEQYF. The CDR3 DNA is TGTGCCAGCAGTTATCCGGCGAGGATAGTCCGAAAGGGTTGGAGCTCCTACGAGCAGTACTTC.

The rearrangement joins TRBV12-3 or TRBV12-4 to TRBJ2-5; 7 bases line up with TRBD2. CDR3 size: 13 residues. With 6 bases clipped from V and 11 bases from J, the junction kept 12 bases outside the gene matches. The CDR3 nucleotides are TGTGCCAGCAGCCTATTCGATGAGGGAGGGCAGTACTTC. Its translation is CASSLFDEGGQYF.

The chain carries TRBV29-1 and TRBJ2-1; D not resolved. Germline V gene data show CDR1 as SQVTM and CDR2 as ANQGSEA. CDR3 length: 13 residues. Trimming took off 6 bases at V and 0 bases at J, with 9 bases between the two ends. CDR3 sequence reads: CSVAGLSYNEQFF. The DNA of the CDR3 is TGCAGCGTCGCAGGTCTCTCCTACAATGAGCAGTTCTTC.

V gene TRBV6-5 combines with J gene TRBJ1-2; possibly TRBD1 for D (5 bases). CDR1 MNHEY and CDR2 SVGAGI come from the germline V gene. This CDR3 spans 15 amino acids. Trimming took off 4 bases at V and 0 bases at J, with 12 bases between the two ends. This CDR3 reads CASSLGRLTNYGYTF. DNA for the CDR3: TGTGCCAGCAGTTTGGGACGGCTCACTAACTATGGCTACACCTTC.

This clonotype was found a few times. The chain has TRBV10-3 and TRBJ2-6; D is unclear. Germline V gene sequence: CDR1 ENHRY, CDR2 SYGVKD. CDR3 length: 17 residues. V shed 3 bases and J shed 0 bases, with 12 bases lying between them. CDR3 in amino acids: CAISDVIRSSGANVLTF. The CDR3 DNA is TGTGCCATCAGTGATGTGATTAGAAGCTCTGGGGCCAACGTCCTGACTTTC.

V gene TRBV7-2 combines with J gene TRBJ2-1, with D possibly called TRBD1 or TRBD2 (6 bases each). There are 17 residues in the CDR3. CDR1 and CDR2 (germline): SGHTA, FQGNSA. Trimming cost V 2 bases and J 0 bases, with 14 bases left between them. The CDR3 nucleotides are TGTGCCAGCAGCTTAAGCGTAGGGGGGAGCTCCTACAATGAGCAGTTCTTC. It yields the protein CASSLSVGGSSYNEQFF.